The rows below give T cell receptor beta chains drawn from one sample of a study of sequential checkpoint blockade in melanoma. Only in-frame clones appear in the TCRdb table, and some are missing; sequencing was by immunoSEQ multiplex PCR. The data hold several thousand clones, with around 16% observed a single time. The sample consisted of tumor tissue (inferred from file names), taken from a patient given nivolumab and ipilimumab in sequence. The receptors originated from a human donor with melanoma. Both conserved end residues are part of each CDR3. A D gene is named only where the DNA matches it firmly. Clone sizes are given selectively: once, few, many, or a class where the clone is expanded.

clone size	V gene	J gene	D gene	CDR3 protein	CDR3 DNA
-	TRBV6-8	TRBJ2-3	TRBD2	CASSYTPGVAGGDTQYF	TGTGCCAGCAGTTACACCCCGGGGGTAGCGGGGGGAGATACGCAGTATTTT
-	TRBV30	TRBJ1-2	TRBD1	CAWSGQGAALGYTF	TGTGCCTGGAGTGGGCAGGGGGCCGCCCTTGGCTACACCTTC
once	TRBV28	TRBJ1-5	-	CASSFPSDSSSNQPQHF	TGTGCCAGCAGTTTCCCCTCTGATTCATCAAGCAATCAGCCCCAGCATTTT
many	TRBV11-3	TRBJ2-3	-	CASSYSSTLSTDTQYF	TGTGCCAGCAGCTATTCTAGCACCCTGAGCACAGATACGCAGTATTTT
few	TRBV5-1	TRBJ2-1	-	CASSLAAGILNEQFF	TGCGCCAGCAGCTTGGCAGCAGGGATCTTAAATGAGCAGTTCTTC
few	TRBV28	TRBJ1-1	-	CASKSPHMNTEAFF	TGTGCCAGCAAAAGCCCACATATGAACACTGAAGCTTTCTTT
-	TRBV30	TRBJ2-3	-	CAWSWSTDTQYF	TGTGCCTGGAGTTGGAGCACAGATACGCAGTATTTT
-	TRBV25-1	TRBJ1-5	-	CASSGPEGKPQHF	TGTGCCAGCAGTGGACCGGAGGGGAAGCCCCAGCATTTT
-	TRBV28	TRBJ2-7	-	CASSLESGAREQYF	TGTGCCAGCAGTTTAGAAAGTGGGGCGCGCGAGCAGTACTTC
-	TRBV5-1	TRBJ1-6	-	CASSVRGHPYNSPLHF	TGCGCCAGCAGCGTGCGGGGGCATCCCTATAATTCACCCCTCCACTTT
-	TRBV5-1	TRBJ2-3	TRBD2	CASSLGAGGYTDTQYF	TGCGCCAGCAGCTTAGGGGCGGGGGGATACACAGATACGCAGTATTTT
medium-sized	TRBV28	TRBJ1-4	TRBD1	CASWTGPREKLFF	TGTGCCAGTTGGACAGGTCCTAGGGAAAAACTGTTTTTT
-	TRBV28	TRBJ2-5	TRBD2	CASSPSSGGPGETQYF	TGTGCCAGCAGCCCCTCTAGCGGGGGGCCGGGGGAGACCCAGTACTTC
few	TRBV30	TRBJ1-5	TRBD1	CAWSAGTGDLQPQHF	TGTGCCTGGAGTGCCGGGACAGGGGATCTTCAGCCCCAGCATTTT
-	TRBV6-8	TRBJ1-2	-	CAIREETELNYGYTF	TGTGCCATCAGAGAGGAGACAGAGCTTAACTATGGCTACACCTTC
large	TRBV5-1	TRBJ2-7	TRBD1	CASSVGTATYEQYF	TGCGCCAGCAGCGTCGGGACAGCTACCTACGAGCAGTACTTC
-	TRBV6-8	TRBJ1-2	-	CASSYTGNYGYTF	TGTGCCAGCAGTTACACCGGGAACTATGGCTACACCTTC
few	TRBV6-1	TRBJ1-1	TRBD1	CASSEGGQGGTEAFF	TGTGCCAGCAGTGAAGGGGGACAGGGCGGCACTGAAGCTTTCTTT
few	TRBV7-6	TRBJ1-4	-	CASSSTGGAEEKLFF	TGTGCCAGCAGCTCGACTGGTGGGGCCGAAGAAAAACTGTTTTTT
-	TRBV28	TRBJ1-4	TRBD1	CASGQGGGDEKLFF	TGTGCCAGCGGACAGGGCGGCGGGGATGAAAAACTGTTTTTT
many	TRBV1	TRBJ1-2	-	CASSHRTGVNYGYTF	TGCGCCAGCAGCCACCGGACAGGGGTCAACTATGGCTACACCTTC
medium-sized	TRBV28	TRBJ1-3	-	CASSLQGSGSGNTIYF	TGTGCCAGCAGTCTACAGGGCTCCGGGTCTGGAAACACCATATATTTT
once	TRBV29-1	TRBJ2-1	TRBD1	CSAPGQGAPAGGDEQFF	TGCAGCGCCCCGGGACAGGGGGCGCCCGCTGGAGGGGATGAGCAGTTCTTC
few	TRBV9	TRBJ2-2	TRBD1	CASSPRDRVTGELFF	TGTGCCAGCAGCCCCCGGGACAGGGTCACCGGGGAGCTGTTTTTT
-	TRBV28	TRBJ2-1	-	CASKDRQYNEQFF	TGTGCCAGCAAGGACCGGCAGTACAATGAGCAGTTCTTC
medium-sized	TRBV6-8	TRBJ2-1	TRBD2	CASSSAGGPYNEQFF	TGTGCCAGCAGTTCGGCGGGGGGGCCGTATAATGAGCAGTTCTTC
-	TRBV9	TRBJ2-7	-	CASSVGDAEQYF	TGTGCCAGCAGCGTAGGGGACGCCGAGCAGTACTTC
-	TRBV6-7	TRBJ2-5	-	CASVGGETQYF	TGTGCCAGTGTGGGGGGAGAGACCCAGTACTTC
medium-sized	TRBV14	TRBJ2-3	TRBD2	CASSQDLGRSTDTQYF	TGTGCCAGCAGCCAAGATCTCGGGAGGAGCACAGATACGCAGTATTTT
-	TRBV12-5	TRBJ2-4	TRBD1	CATAGQGAIQYF	TGTGCCACGGCAGGGCAGGGGGCCATTCAGTACTTC
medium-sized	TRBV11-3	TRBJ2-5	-	CASSPTGGQGETQYF	TGTGCCAGCAGCCCTACCGGGGGGCAAGGCGAGACCCAGTACTTC
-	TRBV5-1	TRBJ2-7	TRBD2	CASSPGTSWGEQYF	TGCGCCAGCAGCCCTGGGACTAGCTGGGGCGAGCAGTACTTC